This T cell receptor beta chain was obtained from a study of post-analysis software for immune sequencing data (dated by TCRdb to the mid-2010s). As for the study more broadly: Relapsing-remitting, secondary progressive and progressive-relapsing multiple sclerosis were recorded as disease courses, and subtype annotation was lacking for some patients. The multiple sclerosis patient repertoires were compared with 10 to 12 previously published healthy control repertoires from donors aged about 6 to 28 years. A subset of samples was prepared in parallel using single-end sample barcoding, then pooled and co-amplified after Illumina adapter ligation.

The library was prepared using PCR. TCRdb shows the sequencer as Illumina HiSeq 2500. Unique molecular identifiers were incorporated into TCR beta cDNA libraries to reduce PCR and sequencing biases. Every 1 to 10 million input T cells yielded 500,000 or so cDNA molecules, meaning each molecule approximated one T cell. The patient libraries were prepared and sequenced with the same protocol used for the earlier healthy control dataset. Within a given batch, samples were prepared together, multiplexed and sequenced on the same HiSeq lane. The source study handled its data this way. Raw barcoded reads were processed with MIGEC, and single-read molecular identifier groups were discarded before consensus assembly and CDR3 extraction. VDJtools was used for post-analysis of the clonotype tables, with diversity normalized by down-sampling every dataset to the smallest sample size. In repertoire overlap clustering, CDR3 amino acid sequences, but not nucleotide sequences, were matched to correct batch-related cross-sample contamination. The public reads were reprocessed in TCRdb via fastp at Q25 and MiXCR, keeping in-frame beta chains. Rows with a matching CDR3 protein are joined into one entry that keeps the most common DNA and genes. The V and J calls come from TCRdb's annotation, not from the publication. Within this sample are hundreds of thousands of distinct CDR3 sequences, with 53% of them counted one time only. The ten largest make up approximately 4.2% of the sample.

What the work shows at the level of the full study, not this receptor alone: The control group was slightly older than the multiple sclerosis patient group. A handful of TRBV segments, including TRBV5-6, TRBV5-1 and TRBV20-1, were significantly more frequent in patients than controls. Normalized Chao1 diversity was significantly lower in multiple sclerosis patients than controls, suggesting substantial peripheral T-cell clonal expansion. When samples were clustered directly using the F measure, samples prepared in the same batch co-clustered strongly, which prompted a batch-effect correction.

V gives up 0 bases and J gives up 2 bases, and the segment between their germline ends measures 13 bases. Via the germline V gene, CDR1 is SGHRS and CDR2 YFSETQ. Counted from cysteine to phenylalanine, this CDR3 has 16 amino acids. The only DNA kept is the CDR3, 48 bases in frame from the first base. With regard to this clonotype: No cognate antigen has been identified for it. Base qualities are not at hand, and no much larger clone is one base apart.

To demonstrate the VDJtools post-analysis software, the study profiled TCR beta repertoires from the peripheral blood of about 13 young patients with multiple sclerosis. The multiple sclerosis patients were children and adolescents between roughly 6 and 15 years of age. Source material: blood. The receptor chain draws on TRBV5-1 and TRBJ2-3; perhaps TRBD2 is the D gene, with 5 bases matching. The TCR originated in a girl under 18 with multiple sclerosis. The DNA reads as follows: TGCGCCAGCAGCTTGGGAAAAAGGGAGCTCACAGATACGCAGTATTTT. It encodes CASSLGKRELTDTQYF.